The rows below give T cell receptor beta chains drawn from one sample of a study of T cell changes during pregnancy in multiple sclerosis. Assay: immunoSEQ multiplex PCR; the TCRdb copy retains only in-frame clones and omits some. The sample consists of 60,000 or so clones, about 90% of them appearing once. Sequenced here: CD4+ T cells from peripheral blood mononuclear cells, sampled after pregnancy. Receptors originate from a female donor in good health, enrolled as a control in a pregnancy study. The CDR3 runs from the conserved cysteine through the conserved F or W. Each record gives: V gene, clone size, D gene, CDR3 length, J gene, CDR3 protein, CDR3 DNA. The D gene is left open where the match is weak. Rows may omit the clone size; those that give it use once, few, many or a size class.

>TRBV9|once|TRBD1|14|TRBJ1-2
CASSADRGLGGYTF
TGTGCCAGCAGCGCGGACAGGGGGCTTGGGGGCTACACCTTC
>TRBV11-3|NA|NA|14|TRBJ1-1
CASSLSPVNTEAFF
TGTGCCAGCAGCTTAAGTCCAGTAAACACTGAAGCTTTCTTT
>TRBV7-2|once|NA|15|TRBJ1-5
CASSLDGASNQPQHF
TGTGCCAGCAGCTTAGACGGAGCCAGCAATCAGCCCCAGCATTTT
>TRBV30|NA|NA|13|TRBJ2-3
CAWTGTSTDTQYF
TGTGCCTGGACGGGAACTAGCACAGATACGCAGTATTTT
>TRBV30|NA|TRBD1|13|TRBJ2-5
CAWSDRVGETQYF
TGTGCCTGGAGCGACAGGGTCGGGGAGACCCAGTACTTC
>TRBV15|NA|NA|15|TRBJ1-1
CATSRASGVFTEAFF
TGTGCCACCAGCAGAGCCAGCGGGGTGTTCACTGAAGCTTTCTTT
>TRBV19|few|NA|12|TRBJ1-5
CASSSINQPQHF
TGTGCCAGTAGCAGTATTAATCAGCCCCAGCATTTT
>TRBV5-6|NA|TRBD1|14|TRBJ1-2
CASSQGQGKGGYTF
TGTGCCAGCAGCCAAGGACAGGGGAAGGGGGGCTACACCTTC
>TRBV6-6|NA|TRBD1|15|TRBJ2-6
CALWTGGSGANVLTF
TGTGCCCTATGGACAGGGGGCTCTGGGGCCAACGTCCTGACTTTC
>TRBV7-9|NA|NA|13|TRBJ2-7
CASNLETGREQYF
TGTGCCAGCAACCTCGAGACAGGCCGCGAGCAGTACTTC
>TRBV10-3|NA|NA|12|TRBJ1-2
CAISEQDYGYTF
TGTGCCATCAGTGAACAGGACTATGGCTACACCTTC
>TRBV19|NA|NA|11|TRBJ1-2
CASQQHYGYTF
TGTGCCAGCCAACAGCACTATGGCTACACCTTC
>TRBV7-2|NA|NA|14|TRBJ1-1
CASSPPGQNTEAFF
TGTGCCAGCAGCCCGCCTGGACAGAACACTGAAGCTTTCTTT
>TRBV7-6|NA|NA|15|TRBJ2-3
CASSVYTASTDTQYF
TGTGCCAGCAGCGTATACACAGCTAGCACAGATACGCAGTATTTT
>TRBV10-3|NA|NA|16|TRBJ1-1
CAISEILGRSNTEAFF
TGTGCCATCAGTGAGATACTAGGACGGTCGAACACTGAAGCTTTCTTT
>TRBV25-1|few|NA|13|TRBJ1-1
CASSETGITEAFF
TGTGCCAGCAGTGAAACAGGAATCACTGAAGCTTTCTTT
>TRBV4-3|NA|NA|13|TRBJ2-7
CASSQAARYEQYF
TGCGCCAGCAGCCAGGCTGCACGCTACGAGCAGTACTTC
>TRBV4-1|NA|NA|16|TRBJ2-2
CASTSRGGPHTGELFF
TGCGCCAGCACCTCACGAGGCGGGCCCCACACCGGGGAGCTGTTTTTT
>TRBV30|NA|NA|13|TRBJ1-1
CAWNDSELSEAFF
TGTGCCTGGAATGATTCGGAGCTGAGTGAAGCTTTCTTT
>TRBV9|NA|NA|17|TRBJ2-6
CASSVGDKNSGANVLTF
TGTGCCAGCAGCGTTGGGGACAAAAACTCTGGGGCCAACGTCCTGACTTTC
>TRBV11-2|NA|TRBD1|14|TRBJ2-1
CASSSTGRGIKQFF
TGTGCCAGCAGCTCGACAGGGCGAGGGATTAAGCAGTTCTTC
>TRBV5-4|NA|NA|16|TRBJ2-1
CASSSTGFTSYNEQFF
TGTGCCAGCAGCAGTACAGGGTTTACCTCCTACAATGAGCAGTTCTTC
>TRBV27|few|NA|16|TRBJ2-7
CASSFDSTSLSYEQYF
TGTGCCAGCAGTTTCGACAGTACCAGCCTATCCTACGAGCAGTACTTC
>TRBV4-2|NA|TRBD2|16|TRBJ2-2
CASSTGLAGNTGELFF
TGTGCCAGCAGCACCGGACTAGCGGGGAACACCGGGGAGCTGTTTTTT
>TRBV6-1|NA|TRBD1|14|TRBJ2-1
CASTKDRVNNEQFF
TGTGCCAGCACCAAAGACAGGGTCAACAATGAGCAGTTCTTC
>TRBV30|NA|TRBD1|14|TRBJ1-1
CAWSSGTGVTEAFF
TGTGCCTGGAGTTCCGGGACAGGGGTCACTGAAGCTTTCTTT
>TRBV5-5|NA|NA|16|TRBJ2-2
CASSRQPTPNTGELFF
TGTGCCAGCAGCCGACAGCCTACCCCGAACACCGGGGAGCTGTTTTTT